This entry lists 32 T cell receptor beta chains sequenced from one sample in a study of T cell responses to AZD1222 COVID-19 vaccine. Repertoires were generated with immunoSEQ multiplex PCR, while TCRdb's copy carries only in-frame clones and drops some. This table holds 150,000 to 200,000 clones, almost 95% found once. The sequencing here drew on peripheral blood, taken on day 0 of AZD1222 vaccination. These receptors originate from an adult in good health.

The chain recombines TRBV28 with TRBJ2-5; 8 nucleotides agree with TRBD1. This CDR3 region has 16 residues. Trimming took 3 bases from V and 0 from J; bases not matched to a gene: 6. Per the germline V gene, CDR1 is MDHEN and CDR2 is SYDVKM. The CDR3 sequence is CASSFPGQVYQETQYF. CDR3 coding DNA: TGTGCCAGCAGTTTCCCGGGACAGGTGTACCAAGAGACCCAGTACTTC.

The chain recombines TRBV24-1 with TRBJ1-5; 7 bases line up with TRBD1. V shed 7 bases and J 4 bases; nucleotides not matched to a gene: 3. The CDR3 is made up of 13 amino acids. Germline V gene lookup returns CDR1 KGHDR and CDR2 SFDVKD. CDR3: CATSLTGNQPQHF. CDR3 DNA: TGTGCCACCAGCCTGACAGGGAATCAGCCCCAGCATTTT.

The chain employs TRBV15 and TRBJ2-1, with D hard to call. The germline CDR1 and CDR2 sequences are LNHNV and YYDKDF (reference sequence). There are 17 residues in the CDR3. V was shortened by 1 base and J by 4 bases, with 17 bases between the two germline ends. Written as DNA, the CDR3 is TGTGCCACCAGCAGAGGTAACAACAGAGTTTCATACAATGAGCAGTTCTTC. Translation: CATSRGNNRVSYNEQFF. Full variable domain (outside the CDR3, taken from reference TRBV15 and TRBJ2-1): DAMVIQNPRYQVTQFGKPVTLSCSQTLNHNVMYWYQQKSSQAPKLLFHYYDKDFNNEADTPDNFQSRRPNTSFCFLDIRSPGLGDTAMYLCATSRGNNRVSYNEQFFGPGTRLTVL.

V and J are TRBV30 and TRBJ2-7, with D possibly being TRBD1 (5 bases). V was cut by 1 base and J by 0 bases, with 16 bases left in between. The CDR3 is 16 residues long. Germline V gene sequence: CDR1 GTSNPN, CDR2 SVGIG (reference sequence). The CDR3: CAWSGFQGWSSYEQYF. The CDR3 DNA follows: TGTGCCTGGAGTGGGTTTCAGGGATGGAGCTCCTACGAGCAGTACTTC.

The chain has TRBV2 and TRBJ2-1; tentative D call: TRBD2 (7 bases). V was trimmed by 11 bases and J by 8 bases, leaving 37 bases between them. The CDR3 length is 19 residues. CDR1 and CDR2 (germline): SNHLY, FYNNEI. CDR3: CAPQGRSKGRENRVDEQFF. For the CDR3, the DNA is TGTGCCCCCCAGGGGAGATCAAAGGGGCGGGAGAATAGAGTTGATGAGCAGTTCTTC.

DNA of the CDR3: TGTGCCAGCAGCCAAGTAGCGGGATCCGAATCGACCCAGTACTTC. Amino acid sequence: CASSQVAGSESTQYF. This chain uses TRBV3-1 (or the pseudogene TRBV3-2) with TRBJ2-5, with 8 bases lining up with TRBD2. The V gene end was trimmed by 1 base and the J gene end by 7 bases; junction bases not matched to a gene: 8. CDR3 length equals 15 residues. Germline CDR1 and CDR2: LGHDT and YNNKEL (reference sequence).

The CDR3 DNA reads TGTGCCAGCAGCCAGGGCCCTAGTCTCGACGAGCAGTACTTC. This sequence encodes CASSQGPSLDEQYF. V usage is TRBV13 and J usage is TRBJ2-7; TRBD1 might be the D (5 bases). The germline V and J ends were trimmed by 5 bases and 5 bases, with 16 bases remaining between them. The CDR3 consists of 14 residues. Germline-derived CDR1 and CDR2 are PRHDT and FYEKMQ (reference sequence).

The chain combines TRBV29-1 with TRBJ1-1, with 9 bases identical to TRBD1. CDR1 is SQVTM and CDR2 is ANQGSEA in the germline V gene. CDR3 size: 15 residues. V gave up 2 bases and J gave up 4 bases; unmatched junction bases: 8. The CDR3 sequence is CSVEPGTGWPTEAFF. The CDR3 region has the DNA TGCAGCGTTGAACCAGGGACAGGGTGGCCCACTGAAGCTTTCTTT.

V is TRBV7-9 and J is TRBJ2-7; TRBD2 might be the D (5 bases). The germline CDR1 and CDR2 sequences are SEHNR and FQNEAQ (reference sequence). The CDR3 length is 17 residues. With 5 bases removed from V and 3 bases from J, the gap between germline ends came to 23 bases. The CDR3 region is CASSTRVPVRRGYEQYF. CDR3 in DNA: TGTGCCAGCAGCACTAGAGTCCCCGTCAGGCGCGGCTACGAGCAGTACTTC.

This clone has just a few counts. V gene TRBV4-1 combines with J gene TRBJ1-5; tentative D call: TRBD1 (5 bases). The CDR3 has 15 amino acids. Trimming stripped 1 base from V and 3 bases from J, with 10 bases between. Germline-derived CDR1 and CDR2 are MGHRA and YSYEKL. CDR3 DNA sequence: TGCGCCAGCAGCCAAGTGGACGGACACAATCAGCCCCAGCATTTT. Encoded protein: CASSQVDGHNQPQHF.

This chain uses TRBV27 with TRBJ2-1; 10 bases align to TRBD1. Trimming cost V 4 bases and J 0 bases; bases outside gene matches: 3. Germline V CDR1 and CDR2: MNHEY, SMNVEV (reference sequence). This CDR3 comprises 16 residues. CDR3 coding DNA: TGTGCCAGCAGTTGGGGACAGGGGAGCTCCTACAATGAGCAGTTCTTC. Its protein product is CASSWGQGSSYNEQFF.

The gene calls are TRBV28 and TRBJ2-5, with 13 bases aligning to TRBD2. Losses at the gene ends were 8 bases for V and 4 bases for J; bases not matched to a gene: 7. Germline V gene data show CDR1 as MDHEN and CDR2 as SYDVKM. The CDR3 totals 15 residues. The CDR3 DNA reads TGTGCCAGCGAGGGACTAGCGGGAAATGGAGAGACCCAGTACTTC. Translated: CASEGLAGNGETQYF.

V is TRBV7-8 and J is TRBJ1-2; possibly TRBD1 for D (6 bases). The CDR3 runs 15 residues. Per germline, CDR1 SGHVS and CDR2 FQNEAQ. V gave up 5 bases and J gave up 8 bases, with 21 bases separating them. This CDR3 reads CASSGGPRTAGGYTF. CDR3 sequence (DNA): TGTGCCAGCAGCGGGGGCCCCAGGACAGCGGGGGGCTACACCTTC.

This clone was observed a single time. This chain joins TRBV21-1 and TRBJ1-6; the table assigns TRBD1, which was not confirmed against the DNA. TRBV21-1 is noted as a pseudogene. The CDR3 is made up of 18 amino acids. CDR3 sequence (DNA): TGTGCCAGCAGCAAAGTAACCCAAGCGACAGGCAATAATTCACCCCTCCACTTT. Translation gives CASSKVTQATGNNSPLHF.

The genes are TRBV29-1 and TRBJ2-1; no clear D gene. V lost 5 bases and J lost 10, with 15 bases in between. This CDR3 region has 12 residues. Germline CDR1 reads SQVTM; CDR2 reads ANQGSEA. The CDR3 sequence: CSVSRALREQFF. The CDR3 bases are TGCAGCGTTTCAAGGGCCCTGAGGGAGCAGTTCTTC.

The CDR3 DNA sequence: TGTGCCAGCAGCTCAATGGGGTTTTCCTACGAGCAGTACTTC. Translated, it gives CASSSMGFSYEQYF. The chain is built from TRBV28 and TRBJ2-7; D not certain. V was trimmed by 6 bases and J by 1 base, leaving 13 bases between them. This CDR3 spans 14 amino acids. Germline CDR1 MDHEN, CDR2 SYDVKM.

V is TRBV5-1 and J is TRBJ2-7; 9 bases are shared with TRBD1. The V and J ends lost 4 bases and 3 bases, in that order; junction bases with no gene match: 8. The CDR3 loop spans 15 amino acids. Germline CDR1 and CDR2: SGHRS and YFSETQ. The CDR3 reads CASSGSDRGFYEQYF. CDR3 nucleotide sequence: TGCGCCAGCAGCGGCTCGGACAGGGGCTTCTACGAGCAGTACTTC.

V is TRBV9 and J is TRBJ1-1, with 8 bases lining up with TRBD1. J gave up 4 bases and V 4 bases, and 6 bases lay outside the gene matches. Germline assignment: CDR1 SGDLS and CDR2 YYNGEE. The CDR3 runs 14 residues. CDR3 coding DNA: TGTGCCAGCAGCACACAGGGGGGGGGCACTGAAGCTTTCTTT. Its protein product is CASSTQGGGTEAFF.

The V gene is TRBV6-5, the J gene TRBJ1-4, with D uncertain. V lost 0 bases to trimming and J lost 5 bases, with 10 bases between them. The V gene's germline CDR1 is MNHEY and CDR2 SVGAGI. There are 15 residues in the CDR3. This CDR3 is CASSYSGRNNEKLFF. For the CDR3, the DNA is TGTGCCAGCAGTTACTCAGGGAGGAACAATGAAAAACTGTTTTTT.

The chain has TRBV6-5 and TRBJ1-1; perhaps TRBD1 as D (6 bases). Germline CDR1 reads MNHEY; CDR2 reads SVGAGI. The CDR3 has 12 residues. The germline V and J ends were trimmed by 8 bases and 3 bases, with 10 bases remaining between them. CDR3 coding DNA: TGTGCCAGCCAAGGACAGTACACTGAAGCTTTCTTT. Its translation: CASQGQYTEAFF.

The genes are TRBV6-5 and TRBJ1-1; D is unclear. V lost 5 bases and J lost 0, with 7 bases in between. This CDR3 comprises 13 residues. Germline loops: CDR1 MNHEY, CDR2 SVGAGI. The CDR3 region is CASSPRLNTEAFF. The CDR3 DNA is TGTGCCAGCAGTCCCCGGCTGAACACTGAAGCTTTCTTT.

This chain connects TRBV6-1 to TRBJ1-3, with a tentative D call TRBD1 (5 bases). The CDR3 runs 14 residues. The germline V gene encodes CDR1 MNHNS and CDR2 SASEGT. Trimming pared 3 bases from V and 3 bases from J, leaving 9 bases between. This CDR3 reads CASSDGGVGNTIYF. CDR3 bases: TGTGCCAGCAGTGACGGGGGGGTTGGAAACACCATATATTTT.

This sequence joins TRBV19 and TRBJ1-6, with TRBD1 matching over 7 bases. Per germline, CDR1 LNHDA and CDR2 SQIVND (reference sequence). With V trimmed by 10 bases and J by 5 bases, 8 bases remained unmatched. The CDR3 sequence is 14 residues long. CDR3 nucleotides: TGTGCCACAGAGAGGGGACAGAATAATTCACCCCTCCACTTT. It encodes CATERGQNNSPLHF.

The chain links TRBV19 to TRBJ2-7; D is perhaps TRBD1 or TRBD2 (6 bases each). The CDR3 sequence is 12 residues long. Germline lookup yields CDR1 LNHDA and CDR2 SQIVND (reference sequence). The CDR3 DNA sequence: TGTTCCACATTAGGGGGGCACAACGAGCAGTACTTC. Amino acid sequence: CSTLGGHNEQYF.

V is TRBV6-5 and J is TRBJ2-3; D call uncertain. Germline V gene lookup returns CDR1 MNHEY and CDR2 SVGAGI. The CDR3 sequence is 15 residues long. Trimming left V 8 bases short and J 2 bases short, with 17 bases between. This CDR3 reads CASSESPAFTDTQYF. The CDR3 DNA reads TGTGCCAGCTCAGAGAGCCCCGCTTTCACAGATACGCAGTATTTT.

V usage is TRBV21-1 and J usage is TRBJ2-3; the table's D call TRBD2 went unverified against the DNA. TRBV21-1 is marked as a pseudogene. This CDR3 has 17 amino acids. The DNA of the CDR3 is TGTGCCAGCAGCAGCAGACTAGCGGGGCCAGGCACAGATACGCAGTATTTT. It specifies CASSSRLAGPGTDTQYF.

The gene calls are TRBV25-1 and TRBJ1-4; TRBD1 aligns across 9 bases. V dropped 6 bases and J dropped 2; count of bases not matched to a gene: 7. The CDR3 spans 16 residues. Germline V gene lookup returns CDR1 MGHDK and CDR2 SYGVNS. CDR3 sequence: CASRAGQGRTNEKLFF. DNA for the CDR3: TGTGCCAGCAGGGCAGGACAGGGGCGGACTAATGAAAAACTGTTTTTT. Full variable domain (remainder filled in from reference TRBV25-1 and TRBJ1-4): EADIYQTPRYLVIGTGKKITLECSQTMGHDKMYWYQQDPGMELHLIHYSYGVNSTEKGDLSSESTVSRIRTEHFPLTLESARPSHTSQYLCASRAGQGRTNEKLFFGSGTQLSVL.

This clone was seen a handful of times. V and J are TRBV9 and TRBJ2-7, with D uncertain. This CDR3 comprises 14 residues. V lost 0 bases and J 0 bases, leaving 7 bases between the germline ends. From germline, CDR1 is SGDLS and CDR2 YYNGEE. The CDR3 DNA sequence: TGTGCCAGCAGCGTAGCTTGGGCCTCCTACGAGCAGTACTTC. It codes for CASSVAWASYEQYF.

In nucleotides, the CDR3 is TGTGCCAGCAGCTATATCCCCTTAAGGGGGATTTCCTACAATGAGCAGTTCTTC. Protein: CASSYIPLRGISYNEQFF. The V call is TRBV13, the J call TRBJ2-1; possibly TRBD1 for D (6 bases). Germline CDR1 PRHDT, CDR2 FYEKMQ (reference sequence). The CDR3 is 18 residues long. The ends were cut back, 4 bases at V and 1 base at J, with 20 bases in the middle.

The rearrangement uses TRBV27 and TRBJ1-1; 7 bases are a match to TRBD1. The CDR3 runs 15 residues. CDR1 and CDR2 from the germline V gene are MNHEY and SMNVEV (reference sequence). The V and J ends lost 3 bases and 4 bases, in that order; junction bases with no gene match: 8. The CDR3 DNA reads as TGTGCCAGCAGTTTTACAGGGGCGGGGGGCACTGAAGCTTTCTTT. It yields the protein CASSFTGAGGTEAFF.

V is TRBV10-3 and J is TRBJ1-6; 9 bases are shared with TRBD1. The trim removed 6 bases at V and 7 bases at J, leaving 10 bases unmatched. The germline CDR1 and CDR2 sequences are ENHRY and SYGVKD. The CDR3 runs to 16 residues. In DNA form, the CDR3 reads TGTGCCATCAGCGCCCTAGGCGGACAGGGGAATTCACCCCTCCACTTT. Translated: CAISALGGQGNSPLHF.

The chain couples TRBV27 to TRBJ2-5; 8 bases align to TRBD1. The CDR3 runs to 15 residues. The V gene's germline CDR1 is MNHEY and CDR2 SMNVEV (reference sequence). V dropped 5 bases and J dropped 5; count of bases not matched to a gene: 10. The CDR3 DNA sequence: TGTGCCAGCAGTCCCACGACAGGGGCTGGGGAGACCCAGTACTTC. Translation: CASSPTTGAGETQYF.